These T cell receptor beta chains were read from a single sample in a study of metastatic and nonmetastatic thyroid tumors. TCRdb reanalyzed the PCR reads with MiXCR. The sample lists some 23,000 clones, 11% occurring once. What was sequenced was blood. These TCRs come from a female donor with papillary thyroid cancer or a benign thyroid nodule (not recorded which). Some clones in this sample may be carry-over from other donors' samples. Each CDR3 is given with its conserved first and last residue. The order of the fields is D gene, J gene, V gene, clone size, CDR3 DNA, CDR3 protein. D genes are given only for firm matches. Some rows mark clone size as missing; the rest say once, few, many or name a class of expanded clone.

D: NA
J: TRBJ2-1
V: TRBV7-9
size: many
DNA: TGTGCCAGCAGCCCATACGAAGACAATGAGCAGTTCTTC
CDR3: CASSPYEDNEQFF

D: TRBD1
J: TRBJ2-5
V: TRBV6-5
size: NA
DNA: TGTGCCAGCAGTCGACAGGGGTCGACCCAGTACTTC
CDR3: CASSRQGSTQYF

D: NA
J: TRBJ2-3
V: TRBV9
size: many
DNA: TGTGCCAGCAGCGCAGGGGGGGGAACAGATACGCAGTATTTT
CDR3: CASSAGGGTDTQYF

D: NA
J: TRBJ2-5
V: TRBV6-1
size: NA
DNA: TGTGCATGCAGGCTGGGGGAGACCCAGTACTTC
CDR3: CACRLGETQYF

D: NA
J: TRBJ2-4
V: TRBV27
size: many
DNA: TGTGCCAGCAGTGCATACTCCCGGACAGCCATCAAAAACATTCAGTACTTC
CDR3: CASSAYSRTAIKNIQYF

D: TRBD2
J: TRBJ2-7
V: TRBV7-2
size: many
DNA: TGTGCCAGCAGCTTAGCGGCTAGCGGGAGGTTTGGCGAGCAGTACTTC
CDR3: CASSLAASGRFGEQYF

D: NA
J: TRBJ1-5
V: TRBV6-1
size: many
DNA: TGTGCCAGCAGTCCCAGCAGTGCAAATCAGCCCCAGCATTTT
CDR3: CASSPSSANQPQHF

D: NA
J: TRBJ1-6
V: TRBV6-4
size: NA
DNA: TGTGTCAGCAACGGTGGAGGGAGCTCCAATAATTCACCCCTCCACTTT
CDR3: CVSNGGGSSNNSPLHF

D: TRBD2
J: TRBJ2-1
V: TRBV6-2/TRBV6-3
size: medium-sized
DNA: TGTGCCAGCAGTCACGGACTAGCGGTAAATGAGCAGTTCTTC
CDR3: CASSHGLAVNEQFF

D: TRBD1
J: TRBJ1-2
V: TRBV27
size: many
DNA: TGTGCCAGCAGCTCCGGGACAGGGAACTATGGCTACACCTTC
CDR3: CASSSGTGNYGYTF

D: TRBD1
J: TRBJ1-3
V: TRBV19
size: many
DNA: TGTGCCAGTAGGATCGGGACAGCCTCTGGAAACACCATATATTTT
CDR3: CASRIGTASGNTIYF

D: TRBD2
J: TRBJ2-1
V: TRBV30
size: many
DNA: TGTGCCTGGGGCCGGGGAGCGGGAGTAAGTGAGCAGTTCTTC
CDR3: CAWGRGAGVSEQFF

D: NA
J: TRBJ1-3
V: TRBV19
size: many
DNA: TGTGCCAGTAGTATCGACAGCTCTGGAAACACCATATATTTT
CDR3: CASSIDSSGNTIYF

D: NA
J: TRBJ1-3
V: TRBV20-1
size: many
DNA: TGCAGTGCAACATCTGGAAACACCATATATTTT
CDR3: CSATSGNTIYF

D: NA
J: TRBJ1-2
V: TRBV6-2/TRBV6-3
size: many
DNA: TGTGCCAGCAGTAAGGACTTCACCGGGACATCTTACGGCTACACCTTC
CDR3: CASSKDFTGTSYGYTF

D: TRBD1
J: TRBJ1-3
V: TRBV18
size: many
DNA: TGTGCCAGCTCACCACCGGGCAGGACAGGGTCGGACACCATATATTTT
CDR3: CASSPPGRTGSDTIYF

D: NA
J: TRBJ1-6
V: TRBV20-1
size: many
DNA: TGCAGTGCTCCGAGTACAGGGTTGATGGATTCACCCCTCCACTTT
CDR3: CSAPSTGLMDSPLHF

D: NA
J: TRBJ2-2
V: TRBV5-5
size: NA
DNA: TGTGCCAGCAGCTTAGGGGACCCCGGGGAGCTGTTTTTT
CDR3: CASSLGDPGELFF

D: NA
J: TRBJ1-6
V: TRBV7-2
size: NA
DNA: TGTGCCAGCCAGGGGCAGTTTAATTCACCCCTCCACTTT
CDR3: CASQGQFNSPLHF

D: NA
J: TRBJ2-7
V: TRBV27
size: medium-sized
DNA: TGTGCCAGCAGTCTCCCCTCCTACGAGCAGTACTTC
CDR3: CASSLPSYEQYF

D: TRBD1
J: TRBJ2-7
V: TRBV19
size: many
DNA: TGTGCCAGTAGACAGGGGGCTTCTAGGGAGCAGTACTTC
CDR3: CASRQGASREQYF

D: TRBD2
J: TRBJ2-3
V: TRBV4-2
size: many
DNA: TGTGCCAGCAGCCCCGCACGTTTTGCGGGAGGCACAGATACGCAGTATTTT
CDR3: CASSPARFAGGTDTQYF

D: NA
J: TRBJ1-1
V: TRBV20-1
size: many
DNA: TGCAGTGCTAGAGATGGCGGGACACTTGGTTCTGAAGCTTTCTTT
CDR3: CSARDGGTLGSEAFF

D: NA
J: TRBJ2-7
V: TRBV12-3/TRBV12-4
size: few
DNA: TGTGCCAGCAGTCGGGACGGACCCTACGATCAGTACTTC
CDR3: CASSRDGPYDQYF

D: TRBD2
J: TRBJ2-2
V: TRBV5-1
size: many
DNA: TGCGCCAGCAGCTTGGCCATAGCGGGAGGGCCGGCCGGGGAGCTGTTTTTT
CDR3: CASSLAIAGGPAGELFF

D: NA
J: TRBJ1-6
V: TRBV5-1
size: NA
DNA: TGCGCCAGCAGCTTGGGCCAGTTCCGGGCTTCACCCCTCCACTTT
CDR3: CASSLGQFRASPLHF

D: NA
J: TRBJ2-4
V: TRBV20-1
size: many
DNA: TGCAGTGCTAGTCAGGGCCTAGCCAAAAACATTCAGTACTTC
CDR3: CSASQGLAKNIQYF

D: NA
J: TRBJ2-7
V: TRBV20-1
size: NA
DNA: TGCAGTGCTAGAATTACAGATCTAACCTACGAGCAGTGCTTT
CDR3: CSARITDLTYEQCF

D: NA
J: TRBJ2-1
V: TRBV18
size: NA
DNA: TGTGCCAGCTCTGGAGAACCCTACAATGAGCAGTTCTTC
CDR3: CASSGEPYNEQFF

D: TRBD2
J: TRBJ2-2
V: TRBV20-1
size: many
DNA: TGCAGTGCTATCCCTGAGCTAGCGGTGAACACCGGGGAGCTGTTTTTT
CDR3: CSAIPELAVNTGELFF

D: NA
J: TRBJ1-2
V: TRBV11-1
size: many
DNA: TGTGCCAGCAGCTTACTGGGGCCGACTGGAACGAGTAACTATGGCTACACCTTC
CDR3: CASSLLGPTGTSNYGYTF

D: NA
J: TRBJ1-1
V: TRBV10-3
size: many
DNA: TGTGCCATCAGTGCGGACAGAAGGACTGAAGCTTTCTTT
CDR3: CAISADRRTEAFF

D: NA
J: TRBJ2-7
V: TRBV20-1
size: many
DNA: TGCAGTGCTGAGGGTAGCTCCTACGAGCAGTACTTC
CDR3: CSAEGSSYEQYF

D: TRBD2
J: TRBJ2-7
V: TRBV6-1
size: medium-sized
DNA: TGTGCCACCTCAGCGGGAAGGATTTACGAGCAGTACTTC
CDR3: CATSAGRIYEQYF

D: NA
J: TRBJ2-1
V: TRBV7-2
size: many
DNA: TGTGCCAGCAGCTCATACGGCCGGGGCGATGAGCAGTTCTTC
CDR3: CASSSYGRGDEQFF

D: NA
J: TRBJ2-7
V: TRBV28
size: many
DNA: TGTGCCAGCAGTCCAGGGGTCGAGGGGCAGTACTTC
CDR3: CASSPGVEGQYF

D: NA
J: TRBJ2-7
V: TRBV2
size: NA
DNA: TGTGCCGTACAGTTAGGGGCCTACGAGCAGTACTTC
CDR3: CAVQLGAYEQYF

D: TRBD2
J: TRBJ2-3
V: TRBV20-1
size: many
DNA: TGCAGTGCCACTAGCGGGAGCCATACGCAGTATTTT
CDR3: CSATSGSHTQYF

D: NA
J: TRBJ2-7
V: TRBV6-5
size: few
DNA: TGTGCCAGCAGTTCTACGACCGGGCAGTACTTC
CDR3: CASSSTTGQYF

D: TRBD1
J: TRBJ2-2
V: TRBV29-1
size: few
DNA: TGCAGCTCTAGAAGACAGGGTGCTATTGCCGGGGAGCTGTTTTTT
CDR3: CSSRRQGAIAGELFF

D: NA
J: TRBJ2-1
V: TRBV20-1
size: many
DNA: TGCAGTGCTAGACACGGGATTGAGCAGTTCTTC
CDR3: CSARHGIEQFF

D: NA
J: TRBJ2-3
V: TRBV12-3/TRBV12-4
size: many
DNA: TGTGCCAGCAGTCTGGCCCCCACAGATACGCAGTATTTT
CDR3: CASSLAPTDTQYF

D: NA
J: TRBJ2-5
V: TRBV7-2
size: many
DNA: TGTGCCAGCAGCTTAACCTACAGAGTCCAAGAGACCCAGTACTTC
CDR3: CASSLTYRVQETQYF

D: TRBD2
J: TRBJ2-1
V: TRBV9
size: many
DNA: TGTGCCAGCAGCGCGGGACTAGCGGGAGAACCCTACAATGAGCAGTTCTTC
CDR3: CASSAGLAGEPYNEQFF

D: NA
J: TRBJ2-7
V: TRBV12-3/TRBV12-4
size: few
DNA: TGTGCTAGCATTTTAAACCCTTGGGCAGGGCAAGAGCAGTACTTC
CDR3: CASILNPWAGQEQYF

D: NA
J: TRBJ1-4
V: TRBV6-2/TRBV6-3
size: few
DNA: TGTGCCAGCAGCTGGGACGGAGGAAAACTGTTTTTT
CDR3: CASSWDGGKLFF

D: TRBD1
J: TRBJ2-7
V: TRBV28
size: NA
DNA: TGTGCCAGCAAGACAGGGGGCATCGACGAGCAGTACTTC
CDR3: CASKTGGIDEQYF

D: NA
J: TRBJ1-1
V: TRBV6-1
size: many
DNA: TGTGCCAGCTCAGGGGTGGGCACTGAAGCTTTCTTT
CDR3: CASSGVGTEAFF

D: NA
J: TRBJ2-7
V: TRBV7-6
size: many
DNA: TGTGCCAGCAGCTTAGAGGGACATTCCTACGAGCAGTACTTC
CDR3: CASSLEGHSYEQYF

D: NA
J: TRBJ2-2
V: TRBV7-2
size: many
DNA: TGTGCCAGCAGCTTACCCAGAAACACCGGGGAGCTGTTTTTT
CDR3: CASSLPRNTGELFF

D: NA
J: TRBJ2-7
V: TRBV4-1
size: many
DNA: TGCGCCAGCAGCCAAGAGGGTCAGGGCGCGACGGTCCACCAGTACTTC
CDR3: CASSQEGQGATVHQYF

D: NA
J: TRBJ2-7
V: TRBV7-2
size: many
DNA: TGTGCCAGCAGCTTAGTGGGGAACGAGCAGTACTTC
CDR3: CASSLVGNEQYF

D: TRBD1
J: TRBJ1-4
V: TRBV12-3/TRBV12-4
size: many
DNA: TGTGCCAGCAGTTTAGGGGTGGACAGGGGTTTTGAAAAACTGTTTTTT
CDR3: CASSLGVDRGFEKLFF

D: NA
J: TRBJ2-1
V: TRBV28
size: NA
DNA: TGTGCCAGCAGTTTATACGAGGGAAGCGGTAACAATGAGCAGTTCTTC
CDR3: CASSLYEGSGNNEQFF